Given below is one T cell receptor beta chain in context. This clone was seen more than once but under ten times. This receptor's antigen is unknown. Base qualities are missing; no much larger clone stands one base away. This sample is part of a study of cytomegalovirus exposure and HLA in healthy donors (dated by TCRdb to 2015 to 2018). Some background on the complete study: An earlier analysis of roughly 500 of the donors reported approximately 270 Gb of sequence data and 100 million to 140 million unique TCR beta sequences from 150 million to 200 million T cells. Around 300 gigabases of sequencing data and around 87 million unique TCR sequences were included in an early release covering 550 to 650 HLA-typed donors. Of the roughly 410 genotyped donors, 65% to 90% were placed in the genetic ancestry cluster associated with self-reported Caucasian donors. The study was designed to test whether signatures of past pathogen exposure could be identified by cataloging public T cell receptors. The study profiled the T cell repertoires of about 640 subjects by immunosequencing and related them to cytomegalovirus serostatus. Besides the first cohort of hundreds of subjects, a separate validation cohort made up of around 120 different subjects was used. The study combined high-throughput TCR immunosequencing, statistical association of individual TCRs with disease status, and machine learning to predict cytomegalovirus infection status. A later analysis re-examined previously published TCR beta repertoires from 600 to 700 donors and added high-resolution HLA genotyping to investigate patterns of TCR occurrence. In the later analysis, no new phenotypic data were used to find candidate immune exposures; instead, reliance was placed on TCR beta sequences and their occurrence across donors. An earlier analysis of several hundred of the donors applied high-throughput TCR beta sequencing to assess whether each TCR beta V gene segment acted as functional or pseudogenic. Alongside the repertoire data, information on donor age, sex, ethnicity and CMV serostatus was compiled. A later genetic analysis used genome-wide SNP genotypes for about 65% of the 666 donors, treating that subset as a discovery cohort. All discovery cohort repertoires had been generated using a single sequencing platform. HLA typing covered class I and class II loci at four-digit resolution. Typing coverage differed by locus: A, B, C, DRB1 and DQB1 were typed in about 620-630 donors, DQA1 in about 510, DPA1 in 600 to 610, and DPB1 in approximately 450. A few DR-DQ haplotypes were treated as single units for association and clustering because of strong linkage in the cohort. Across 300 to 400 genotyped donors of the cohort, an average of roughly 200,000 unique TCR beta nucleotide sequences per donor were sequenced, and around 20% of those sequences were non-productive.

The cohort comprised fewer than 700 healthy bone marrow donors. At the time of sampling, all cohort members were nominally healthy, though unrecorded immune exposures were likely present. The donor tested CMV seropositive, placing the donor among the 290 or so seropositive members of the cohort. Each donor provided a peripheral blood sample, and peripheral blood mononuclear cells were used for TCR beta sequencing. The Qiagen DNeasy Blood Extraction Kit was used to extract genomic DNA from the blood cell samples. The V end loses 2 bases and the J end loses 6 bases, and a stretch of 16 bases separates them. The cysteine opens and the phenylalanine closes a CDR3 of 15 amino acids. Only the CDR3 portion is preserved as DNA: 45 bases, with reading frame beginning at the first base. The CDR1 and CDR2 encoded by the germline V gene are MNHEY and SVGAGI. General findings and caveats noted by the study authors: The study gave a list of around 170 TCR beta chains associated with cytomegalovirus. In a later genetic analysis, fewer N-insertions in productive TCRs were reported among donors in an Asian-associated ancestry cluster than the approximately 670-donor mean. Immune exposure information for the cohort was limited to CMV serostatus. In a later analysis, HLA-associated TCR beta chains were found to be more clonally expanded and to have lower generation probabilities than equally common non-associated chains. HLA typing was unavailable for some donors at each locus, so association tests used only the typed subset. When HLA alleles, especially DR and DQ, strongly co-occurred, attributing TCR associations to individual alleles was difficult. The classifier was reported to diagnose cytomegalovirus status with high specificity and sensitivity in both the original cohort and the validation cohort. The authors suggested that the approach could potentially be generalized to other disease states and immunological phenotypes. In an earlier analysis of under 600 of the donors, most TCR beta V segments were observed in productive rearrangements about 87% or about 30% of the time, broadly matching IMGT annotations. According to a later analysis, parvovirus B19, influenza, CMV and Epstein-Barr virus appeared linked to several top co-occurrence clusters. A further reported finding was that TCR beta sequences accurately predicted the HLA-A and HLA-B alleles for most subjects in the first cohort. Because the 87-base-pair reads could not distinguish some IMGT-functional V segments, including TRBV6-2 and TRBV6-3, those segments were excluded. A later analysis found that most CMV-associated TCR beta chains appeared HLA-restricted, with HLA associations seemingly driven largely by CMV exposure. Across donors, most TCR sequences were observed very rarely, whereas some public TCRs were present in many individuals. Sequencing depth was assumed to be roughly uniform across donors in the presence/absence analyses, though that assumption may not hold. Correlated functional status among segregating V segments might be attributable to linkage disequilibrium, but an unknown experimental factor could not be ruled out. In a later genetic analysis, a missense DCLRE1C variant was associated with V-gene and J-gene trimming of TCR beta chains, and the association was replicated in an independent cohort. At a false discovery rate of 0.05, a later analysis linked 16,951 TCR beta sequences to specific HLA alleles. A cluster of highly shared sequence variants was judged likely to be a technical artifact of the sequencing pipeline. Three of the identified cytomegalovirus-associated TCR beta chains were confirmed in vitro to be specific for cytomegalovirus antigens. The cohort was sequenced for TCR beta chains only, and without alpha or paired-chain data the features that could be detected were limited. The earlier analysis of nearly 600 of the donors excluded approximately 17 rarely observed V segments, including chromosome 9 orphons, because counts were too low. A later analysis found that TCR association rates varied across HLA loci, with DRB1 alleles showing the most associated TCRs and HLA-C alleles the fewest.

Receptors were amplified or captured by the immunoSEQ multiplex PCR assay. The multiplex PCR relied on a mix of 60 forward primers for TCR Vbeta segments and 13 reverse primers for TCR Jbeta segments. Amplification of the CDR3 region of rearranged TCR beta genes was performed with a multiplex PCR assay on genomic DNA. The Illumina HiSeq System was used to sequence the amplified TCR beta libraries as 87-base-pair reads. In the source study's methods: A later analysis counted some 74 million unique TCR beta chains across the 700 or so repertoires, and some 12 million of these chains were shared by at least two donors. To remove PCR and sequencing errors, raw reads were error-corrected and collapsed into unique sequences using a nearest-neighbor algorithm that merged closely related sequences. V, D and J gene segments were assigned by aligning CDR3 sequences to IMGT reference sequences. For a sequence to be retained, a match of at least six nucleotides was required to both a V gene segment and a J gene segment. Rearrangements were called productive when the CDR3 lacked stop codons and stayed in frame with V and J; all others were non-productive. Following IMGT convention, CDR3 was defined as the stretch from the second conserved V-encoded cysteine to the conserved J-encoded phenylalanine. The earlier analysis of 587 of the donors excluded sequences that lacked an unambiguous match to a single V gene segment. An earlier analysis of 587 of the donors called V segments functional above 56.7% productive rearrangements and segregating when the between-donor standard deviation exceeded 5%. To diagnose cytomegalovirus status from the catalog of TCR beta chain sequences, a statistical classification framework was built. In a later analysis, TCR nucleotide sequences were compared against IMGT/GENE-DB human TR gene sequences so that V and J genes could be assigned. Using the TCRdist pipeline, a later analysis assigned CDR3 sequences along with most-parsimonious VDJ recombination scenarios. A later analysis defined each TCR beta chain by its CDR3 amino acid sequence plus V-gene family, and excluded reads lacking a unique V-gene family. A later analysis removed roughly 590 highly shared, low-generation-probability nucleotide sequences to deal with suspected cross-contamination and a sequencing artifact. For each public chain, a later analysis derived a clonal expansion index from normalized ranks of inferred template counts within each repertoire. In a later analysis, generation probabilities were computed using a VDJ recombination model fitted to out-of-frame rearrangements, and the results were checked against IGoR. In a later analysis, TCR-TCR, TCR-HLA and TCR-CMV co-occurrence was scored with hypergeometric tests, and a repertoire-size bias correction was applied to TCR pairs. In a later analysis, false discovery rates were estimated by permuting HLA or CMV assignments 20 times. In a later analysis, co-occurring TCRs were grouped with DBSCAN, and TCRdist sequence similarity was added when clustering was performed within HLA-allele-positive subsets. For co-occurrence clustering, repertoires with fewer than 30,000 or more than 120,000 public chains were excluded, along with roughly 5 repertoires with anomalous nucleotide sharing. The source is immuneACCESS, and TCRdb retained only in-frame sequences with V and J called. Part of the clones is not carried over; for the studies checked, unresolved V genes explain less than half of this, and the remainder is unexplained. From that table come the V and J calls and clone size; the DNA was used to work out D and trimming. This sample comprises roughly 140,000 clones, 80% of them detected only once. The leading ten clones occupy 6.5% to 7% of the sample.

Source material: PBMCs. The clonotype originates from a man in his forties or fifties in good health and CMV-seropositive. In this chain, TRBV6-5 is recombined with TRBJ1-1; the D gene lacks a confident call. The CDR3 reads CASSYRQTRQSEAFF. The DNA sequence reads TGTGCCAGCAGTTACCGGCAGACTAGACAATCTGAAGCTTTCTTT.